One sample yielded the 21 T cell receptor beta chains listed below, sequenced in a study of tumor and adjacent non-tumor tissue in lung cancer. TCRbeta libraries were built with three rounds of nested PCR, modified from ARM-PCR. MiXCR, applied by TCRdb to the multiplex PCR reads, yields one record per CDR3 protein. The sample holds approximately 130,000 distinct CDR3 sequences, 66% seen once. This sample's RNA came from whole unsorted tissue. The sequenced material came from lung tumor tissue. The receptor set was obtained from a young man with non-small cell lung cancer.

In the case of this clonotype: With a much larger clone just one base away, this may be a read error. V is TRBV5-4 and J is TRBJ1-2; TRBD1 agrees at 8 bases. Germline CDR1 and CDR2: SGHNT and YYREEE (reference sequence). The CDR3 sequence is 16 residues long. The CDR3 coding sequence is TGTGCCAGCGGCTTGGGGGCAGGGGGCCTAGATGCTGGCTACACCTTC. This encodes CASGLGAGGLDAGYTF.

Worth noting for this clonotype: Since a much larger clone is just one base distant, this may be a read error. This chain joins TRBV20-1 and TRBJ2-1; no firm D call. The CDR3 covers 13 residues. Germline-derived CDR1 and CDR2 are DFQATT and SNEGSKA (reference sequence). The CDR3 DNA reads TGCAGTGCTCCCCGCGAAATGCTGAATGAGCAGTCCTTC. Its protein product is CSAPREMLNEQSF.

This clonotype occurred many times. The chain uses TRBV12-3 or TRBV12-4 and TRBJ2-5; no clear D. The CDR3 consists of 13 residues. Trimming shortened V by 3 bases and J by 5 bases, and 10 bases separated the two germline ends. CDR3 nucleotides: TGTGCCAGCAGTTTCAGCTGGATCGAGACCCAGTACTTC. Translation gives CASSFSWIETQYF.

Regarding this clonotype: This may be a read error, as it is one base from a much larger clone. The chain recombines TRBV20-1 with TRBJ2-3; possibly TRBD2 for D (7 bases). Looked up from germline, CDR1 is DFQATT and CDR2 is SNEGSKA (reference sequence). V was pared by 5 bases and J by 5 bases, with 20 bases between. This CDR3 has 15 residues. The CDR3 spells CSAPLGGGAGDTQYF. DNA of the CDR3: TGCAGTGCTCCTTTAGGGGGGGGCGCGGGAGATACGCAGTATTTT.

A remark on this clonotype: Given a much more abundant clone one base away, this may be a read error. V usage is TRBV20-1 and J usage is TRBJ2-2; D unresolved. The CDR3 has 13 amino acids. The germline V and J ends were trimmed by 5 bases and 4 bases, with 11 bases remaining between them. Germline V lookup: CDR1 DFQATT, CDR2 SNEGSKA (reference sequence). DNA of the CDR3: TGCAGTGCTTACGACGGAACCACCGGGGAGCTGTTTTTT. As protein: CSAYDGTTGELFF.

Concerning this clonotype itself: Given a much more abundant clone one base away, this may be a read error. This chain joins TRBV4-3 and TRBJ2-3; D call uncertain. Germline loops: CDR1 LGHNA, CDR2 YSLEER. The length of the CDR3 is 13 residues. The CDR3 region is CATSQDTADTQYF. In DNA form, the CDR3 reads TGCGCCACCAGCCAAGATACGGCAGATACGCAGTATTTT.

V gene TRBV5-6 combines with J gene TRBJ2-3; 7 nucleotides line up with TRBD1. Germline lookup yields CDR1 SGHDT and CDR2 YYEEEE. This CDR3 comprises 15 residues. This chain's CDR3 is CTSSFGQVATDTQYF. The DNA for the CDR3 is TGTACGAGCAGCTTTGGACAGGTAGCCACAGATACGCAGTATTTT.

This chain joins TRBV11-2 and TRBJ2-1, with D perhaps TRBD1 (5 bases). The CDR3 extends over 15 amino acids. Trimming took 3 bases from V and 4 from J, leaving 13 bases between them. Per germline, CDR1 SGHAT and CDR2 FQNNGV. CDR3 in amino acids: CASSLNAQAYNEQFF. The CDR3, as DNA: TGTGCCAGCAGCTTGAATGCACAGGCGTACAATGAGCAGTTCTTC.

Of note for this clonotype: This may be a read error: a much more frequent sequence differs by one nucleotide. The rearrangement links TRBV12-3 or TRBV12-4 to TRBJ2-3; 10 positions agree with TRBD2. The CDR3 is made up of 15 amino acids. CDR3 in DNA: TGTGCCACCACTTCTAGCGGGAGAGGTACAGATATGCAGTATTTT. Its protein product is CATTSSGRGTDMQYF.

Comments on this clonotype: A junction boundary mismatches the germline segment, possibly from a read error. The rearrangement uses TRBV11-2 and TRBJ2-3; D not certain. There are 14 residues in the CDR3. Looked up from germline, CDR1 is SGHAT and CDR2 is FQNNGV. The CDR3 loop is CTSNLEIATDTQYF. The CDR3 DNA reads TGTACCAGTAACTTAGAAATAGCCACAGATACGCAGTATTTT.

Note on this clonotype: The junction differs from germline at one of its ends, possibly a read error. The rearrangement joins TRBV12-3 or TRBV12-4 to TRBJ1-1; weak D call: TRBD1 (6 bases). This CDR3 region has 15 residues. The CDR3 here is CASSRGDMQNTEAIF. In DNA, the CDR3 is TGTGCCAGCAGCCGAGGGGACATGCAGAACACTGAAGCTATCTTT.

This rearrangement joins TRBV29-1 to TRBJ1-2, with D uncertain. Per the germline V gene, CDR1 is SQVTM and CDR2 is ANQGSEA. Between the trimmed V and J ends, which lost 2 bases and 0 bases, there was a span of 13 bases. The CDR3 spans 15 residues. CDR3 amino acids: CSVEYNEAANYGYTF. The DNA for the CDR3 is TGCAGCGTTGAATACAACGAGGCAGCTAACTATGGCTACACCTTC. The complete variable domain, with remaining parts taken from reference TRBV29-1 and TRBJ1-2, reads SAVISQKPSRDICQRGTSLTIQCQVDSQVTMMFWYRQQPGQSLTLIATANQGSEATYESGFVIDKFPISRPNLTFSTLTVSNMSPEDSSIYLCSVEYNEAANYGYTFGSGTRLTVV.

J is TRBJ2-1 and V is TRBV11-2; perhaps TRBD2 as D (7 bases). The V gene lost 5 bases and the J gene lost 0 bases, with 29 bases spanning the gap. Per the germline V gene, CDR1 is SGHAT and CDR2 is FQNNGV. The CDR3 runs to 21 residues. CDR3 DNA: TGTGCCAGCAGCCCGACGGGGGGCCCCCACCGTCTCTCTAGCTCCTACAATGAGCAGTTCTTC. Translated: CASSPTGGPHRLSSSYNEQFF.

Comments on this clonotype: A clone one base away is much larger, so this may be a read error. The rearrangement uses TRBV6-5 and TRBJ1-2, with D maybe TRBD1 (5 bases). Germline CDR1 is MNHEY and CDR2 is SVGAGI. The CDR3 loop spans 14 amino acids. Here the CDR3 DNA reads TGTGCCAGCAGCCGACAGCGTTCTAACTATGGCAACACCTTC. Its translation: CASSRQRSNYGNTF.

This clonotype was recorded many times. The rearrangement uses TRBV20-1 and TRBJ1-1; D is uncertain. The CDR3 consists of 15 residues. V was clipped by 6 bases and J by 0 bases, with 17 bases between them. Per the germline V gene, CDR1 is DFQATT and CDR2 is SNEGSKA (reference sequence). Written as DNA, the CDR3 is TGCAGTGCCCGATCTTTATTGGTTATGAACACTGAAGCTTTCTTT. Protein: CSARSLLVMNTEAFF.

This clonotype came up many times. This chain uses TRBV6-5 with TRBJ1-1; 7 bases are a match to TRBD1. The CDR3 extends over 12 amino acids. Unmatched junction bases numbered 7, after V lost 8 bases and J lost 7 bases. Germline V CDR1 and CDR2: MNHEY, SVGAGI. The CDR3 coding sequence is TGTGCCAGCGCCCCAAGACAGGGTGAAGCTTTCTTT. Its translation: CASAPRQGEAFF.

The table lists this clonotype with a count of one. This could be a read error, since a much larger clone is one nucleotide away. The CDR3: CASSLAPGGDKLFF. The DNA for the CDR3 is TGTGCCAGCAGCTTGGCCCCCGGGGGTGATAAACTGTTTTTT. J is TRBJ1-4 and V is TRBV5-6; weak D call: TRBD1 (5 bases). From germline, CDR1 is SGHDT and CDR2 YYEEEE. There are 14 residues in the CDR3. V gave up 0 bases and J gave up 11 bases, with 14 bases separating them.

About this clonotype: Likely a read error: the CDR3 ends without its conserved phenylalanine or tryptophan. The V and J genes are TRBV19 and TRBJ2-1; TRBD1 or TRBD2 may be the D gene (5 bases each). Between the trimmed V and J ends, which lost 8 bases and 1 base, there was a span of 21 bases. This CDR3 region has 17 residues. Germline CDR1 is LNHDA and CDR2 is SQIVND (reference sequence). The CDR3 loop is CASSPKADIVSYNEQFL. CDR3 nucleotide sequence: TGTGCCAGTTCACCCAAAGCGGACATCGTATCCTACAATGAGCAGTTCTTA.

This clonotype has a single count. DNA of the CDR3: TGTGCCAACAGTTTAGGGACCGGAGTCGACGAGCAGTACTTC. Translation: CANSLGTGVDEQYF. The chain carries TRBV11-3 and TRBJ2-7; D could derive from TRBD1 or TRBD2 (5 bases each). The CDR3 runs 14 residues. Per the germline V gene, CDR1 is SGHNT and CDR2 is YENEEA. V was cut by 10 bases and J by 5 bases, with 21 bases left in between.

The V gene is TRBV29-1, the J gene TRBJ2-7; 10 bases are shared with TRBD1. This CDR3 region has 15 residues. Germline V gives CDR1 SQVTM, CDR2 ANQGSEA. J was trimmed by 8 bases and V by 0 bases; bases with no gene match: 10. CDR3 sequence: CSVEEPTGGMDKQYF. CDR3 sequence (DNA): TGCAGCGTTGAAGAACCGACAGGGGGCATGGACAAGCAGTACTTC.

Comments on this clonotype: One end of the junction is discordant with germline, which a read error may explain. The genes are TRBV11-2 and TRBJ1-3; D may be TRBD1 (6 bases). CDR1 and CDR2 from the germline V gene are SGHAT and FQNNGV. The CDR3 is made up of 13 amino acids. This chain's CDR3 is CASSLETGITIYF. The DNA of the CDR3 is TGTGCCAGCAGCTTAGAGACAGGAATCACCATATATTTT.